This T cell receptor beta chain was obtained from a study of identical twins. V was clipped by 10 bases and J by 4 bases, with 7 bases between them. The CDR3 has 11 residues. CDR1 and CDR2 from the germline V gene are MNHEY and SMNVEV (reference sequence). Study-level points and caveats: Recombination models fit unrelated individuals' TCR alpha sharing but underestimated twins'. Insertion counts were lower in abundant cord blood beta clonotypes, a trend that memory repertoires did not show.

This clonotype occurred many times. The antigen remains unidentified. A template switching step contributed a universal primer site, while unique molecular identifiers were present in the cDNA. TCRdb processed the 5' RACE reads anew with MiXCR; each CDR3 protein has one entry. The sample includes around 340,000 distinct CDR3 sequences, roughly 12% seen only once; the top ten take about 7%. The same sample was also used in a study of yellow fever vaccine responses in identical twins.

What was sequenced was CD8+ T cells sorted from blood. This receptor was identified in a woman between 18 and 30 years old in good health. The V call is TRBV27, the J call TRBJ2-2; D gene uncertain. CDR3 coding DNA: TGTGCCACTAGTTTCACCGGGGAGCTGTTTTTT. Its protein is CATSFTGELFF.